This T cell receptor (beta chain) derives from a study of cytomegalovirus exposure and HLA in healthy donors. The CDR3 has 15 residues. Germline V CDR1 and CDR2: LGHNA, YSLEER. V was pared by 4 bases and J by 4 bases, with 6 bases of the junction left unmatched. This clone was recorded once. TCRdb's table, derived via immunoSEQ multiplex PCR, lists solely in-frame clones and lacks some. The sample lists under 95,000 clones, approximately 95% occurring once. The clonotype comes from a woman between 18 and 29 years old in good health and CMV-seronegative. Input material: PBMCs. This chain uses TRBV4-3 with TRBJ1-2, with 10 bases fitting TRBD1. In DNA, the CDR3 is TGCGCCAGCAGCCTGGCCGGGACAGGGGTCTATGGCTACACCTTC. It specifies CASSLAGTGVYGYTF.